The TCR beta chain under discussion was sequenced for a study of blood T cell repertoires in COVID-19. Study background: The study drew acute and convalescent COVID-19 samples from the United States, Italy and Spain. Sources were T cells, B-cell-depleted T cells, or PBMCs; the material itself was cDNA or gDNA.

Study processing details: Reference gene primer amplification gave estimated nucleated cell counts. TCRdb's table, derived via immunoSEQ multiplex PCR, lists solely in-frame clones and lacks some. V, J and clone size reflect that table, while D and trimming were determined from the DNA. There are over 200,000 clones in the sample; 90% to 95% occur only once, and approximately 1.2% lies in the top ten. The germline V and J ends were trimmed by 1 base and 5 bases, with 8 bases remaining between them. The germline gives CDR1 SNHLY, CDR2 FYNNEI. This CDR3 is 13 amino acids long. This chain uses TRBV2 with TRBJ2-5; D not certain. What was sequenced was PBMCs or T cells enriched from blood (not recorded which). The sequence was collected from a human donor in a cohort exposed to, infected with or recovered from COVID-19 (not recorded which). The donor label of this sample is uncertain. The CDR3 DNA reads TGTGCCAGCAGTGAAGTATGGCGGGAGACCCAGTACTTC. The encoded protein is CASSEVWRETQYF.